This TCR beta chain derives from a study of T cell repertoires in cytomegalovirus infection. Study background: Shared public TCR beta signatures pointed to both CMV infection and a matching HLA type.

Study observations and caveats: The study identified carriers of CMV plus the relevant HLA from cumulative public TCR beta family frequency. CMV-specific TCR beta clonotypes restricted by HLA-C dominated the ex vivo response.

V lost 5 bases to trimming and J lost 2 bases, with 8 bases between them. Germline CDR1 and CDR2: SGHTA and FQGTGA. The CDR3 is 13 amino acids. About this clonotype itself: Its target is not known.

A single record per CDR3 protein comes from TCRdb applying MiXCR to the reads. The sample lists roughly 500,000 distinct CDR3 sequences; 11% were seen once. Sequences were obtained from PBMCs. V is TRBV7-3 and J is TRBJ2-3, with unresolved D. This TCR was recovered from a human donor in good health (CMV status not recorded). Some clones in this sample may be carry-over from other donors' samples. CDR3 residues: CASSQEITDTQYF. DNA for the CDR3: TGTGCCAGCAGCCAGGAGATCACAGATACGCAGTATTTT.